These 20 T cell receptor beta chains were sequenced from one sample in a study of cytomegalovirus exposure and HLA in healthy donors. Both 60 Vbeta primers and 13 Jbeta primers went into the PCR. The protocol was immunoSEQ multiplex PCR, while the TCRdb copy is restricted to in-frame clones and leaves out a portion. The table includes roughly 140,000 clones, over 75% detected once. The sequencing sample was made of PBMCs. These receptors all come from a man aged 25-40 years in good health and CMV-seropositive.

The V gene is TRBV10-2, the J gene TRBJ1-1; the D is unclear. V was pared by 5 bases and J by 8 bases, with 21 bases between. Germline loops: CDR1 WSHSY, CDR2 SAAADI. This CDR3 has 15 amino acids. This CDR3 reads CASSLGWARGQEAFF. For the CDR3, the DNA is TGCGCCAGCAGTTTAGGGTGGGCGCGGGGTCAGGAAGCTTTCTTT.

The rearrangement uses TRBV30 and TRBJ1-5; 9 bases align to TRBD1. With 2 bases clipped from V and 6 bases from J, the junction kept 8 bases outside the gene matches. Germline V gives CDR1 GTSNPN, CDR2 SVGIG (reference sequence). The CDR3 sequence is 15 residues long. The CDR3: CAWSTTDRGGQPQHF. CDR3 in DNA: TGTGCCTGGAGTACGACGGACAGGGGAGGTCAGCCCCAGCATTTT.

The gene calls are TRBV9 and TRBJ2-7; 9 bases are shared with TRBD2. Looked up from germline, CDR1 is SGDLS and CDR2 is YYNGEE. This CDR3 region has 16 residues. The ends lost 0 bases at V and 0 bases at J; junction bases unmatched: 4. This chain's CDR3 is CASSVAAGGTSYEQYF. CDR3 coding DNA: TGTGCCAGCAGCGTAGCTGCGGGAGGGACCTCCTACGAGCAGTACTTC. The variable domain in full, with the rest retrieved from reference TRBV9 and TRBJ2-7, is DSGVTQTPKHLITATGQRVTLRCSPRSGDLSVYWYQQSLDQGLQFLIQYYNGEERAKGNILERFSAQQFPDLHSELNLSSLELGDSALYFCASSVAAGGTSYEQYFGPGTRLTVT.

This sequence joins TRBV7-2 and TRBJ2-7, with a tentative D call TRBD2 (6 bases). The V end lost 2 bases, the J end lost 5 bases, and 13 bases lay between the germline ends. CDR3 length: 14 residues. Germline V CDR1 and CDR2: SGHTA, FQGNSA. CDR3 sequence reads: CASSLTRESHEQYF. In DNA form, the CDR3 reads TGTGCCAGCAGCTTAACGCGGGAATCCCACGAGCAGTACTTC. The full variable domain, completed using reference TRBV7-2 and TRBJ2-7, is GAGVSQSPSNKVTEKGKDVELRCDPISGHTALYWYRQSLGQGLEFLIYFQGNSAPDKSGLPSDRFSAERTGGSVSTLTIQRTQQEDSAVYLCASSLTRESHEQYFGPGTRLTVT.

Worth noting for this clone: Other DNA variants within this sample encode the same CDR3. The chain is built from TRBV18 and TRBJ1-2; D unclear. With 1 base removed from V and 1 base from J, the gap between germline ends came to 4 bases. The CDR3 runs to 13 residues. Germline CDR1 is KGHSH and CDR2 is LQKENI. CDR3: CASSPRVNYGYTF. CDR3 coding DNA: TGTGCCAGCTCACCACGAGTTAACTATGGCTACACCTTC. Full variable domain (rest looked up from reference TRBV18 and TRBJ1-2): NAGVMQNPRHLVRRRGQEARLRCSPMKGHSHVYWYRQLPEEGLKFMVYLQKENIIDESGMPKERFSAEFPKEGPSILRIQQVVRGDSAAYFCASSPRVNYGYTFGSGTRLTVV.

The rearrangement joins TRBV19 to TRBJ1-4, with D perhaps matching TRBD1 (5 bases). Per germline, CDR1 LNHDA and CDR2 SQIVND (reference sequence). The CDR3 consists of 13 residues. Trimming shortened V by 6 bases and J by 8 bases, and 13 bases separated the two germline ends. Here the CDR3 reads CASRGRVDEKLFF. CDR3 coding DNA: TGTGCCAGTAGGGGCAGGGTCGACGAAAAACTGTTTTTT. The variable domain in full, with the rest retrieved from reference TRBV19 and TRBJ1-4, is DGGITQSPKYLFRKEGQNVTLSCEQNLNHDAMYWYRQDPGQGLRLIYYSQIVNDFQKGDIAEGYSVSREKKESFPLTVTSAQKNPTAFYLCASRGRVDEKLFFGSGTQLSVL.

This clone has just a few counts. The V and J genes are TRBV25-1 and TRBJ1-2, with D perhaps TRBD1 (5 bases). CDR3 length: 14 residues. V lost 6 bases and J lost 9, with 20 bases in between. Germline V CDR1 and CDR2: MGHDK, SYGVNS. CDR3 coding DNA: TGTGCCAGCAGGCAGCCAGGGCTTACAGATCGCTACACCTTC. Its protein product is CASRQPGLTDRYTF.

This chain uses TRBV28 with TRBJ2-1; 8 bases are shared with TRBD1. The CDR3 runs 13 residues. CDR1 and CDR2 (germline): MDHEN, SYDVKM. The ends lost 6 bases at V and 5 bases at J; junction bases unmatched: 3. The CDR3 here is CASRRTGNNEQFF. The DNA of the CDR3 is TGTGCCAGCAGAAGGACAGGGAACAATGAGCAGTTCTTC.

The V call is TRBV27, the J call TRBJ2-1, with TRBD2 matching 13 bases. V was pared by 5 bases and J by 0 bases, with 4 bases of the junction left unmatched. Germline V gene sequence: CDR1 MNHEY, CDR2 SMNVEV (reference sequence). This CDR3 has 17 amino acids. The CDR3 loop is CASSPRTSGSSYNEQFF. Here the CDR3 DNA reads TGTGCCAGCAGTCCCAGGACTAGCGGGAGCTCCTACAATGAGCAGTTCTTC.

This chain joins TRBV6-6 and TRBJ1-4; possibly TRBD1 for D (5 bases). This CDR3 region has 15 residues. Germline CDR1 MNHNY, CDR2 SVGAGI (reference sequence). V gave up 1 base and J gave up 8 bases, with 14 bases separating them. This CDR3 reads CASSYLQDGREKLFF. Here the CDR3 DNA reads TGTGCCAGCAGTTACTTACAGGATGGTCGCGAAAAACTGTTTTTT.

The chain links TRBV6-5 to TRBJ1-4; 7 bases align to TRBD1. The CDR3 sequence is 13 residues long. Per germline, CDR1 MNHEY and CDR2 SVGAGI. V trimming: 4 bases; J trimming: 6 bases; junction bases outside the gene matches: 2. CDR3 sequence: CASSFGQDEKLFF. CDR3 bases: TGTGCCAGCAGTTTTGGACAGGATGAAAAACTGTTTTTT.

Turning to this clone: The conserved final phenylalanine or tryptophan is absent from the CDR3, which likely points to a read error. Because the CDR3's place on the DNA is in doubt, the DNA is left out and the CDR3 is given as listed by TCRdb. The chain has TRBV21-1 and TRBJ2-6; TRBD2 was called by the table and not checked on the DNA. TRBV21-1 is tagged as a pseudogene. The CDR3 length is 12 residues, termini included. CDR3: CASSKVGLAGGP.

About this clone itself: Other DNA sequences in this sample translate to the same CDR3. This CDR3 reads CASSLRDSSFYNEQFF. The DNA for the CDR3 is TGTGCCAGCAGCCTCCGGGACAGTTCATTTTATAATGAGCAGTTCTTC. The genes are TRBV11-2 and TRBJ2-1; 7 nucleotides agree with TRBD1. V dropped 5 bases and J dropped 7; count of bases not matched to a gene: 14. Germline-derived CDR1 and CDR2 are SGHAT and FQNNGV. There are 16 residues in the CDR3. The full variable domain, completed using reference TRBV11-2 and TRBJ2-1, is EAGVAQSPRYKIIEKRQSVAFWCNPISGHATLYWYQQILGQGPKLLIQFQNNGVVDDSQLPKDRFSAERLKGVDSTLKIQPAKLEDSAVYLCASSLRDSSFYNEQFFGPGTRLTVL.

V is TRBV6-1 and J is TRBJ1-2; the D gene is possibly TRBD1 (5 bases). The CDR3 has 14 residues. With 3 bases removed from V and 6 bases from J, the gap between germline ends came to 14 bases. Germline assignment: CDR1 MNHNS and CDR2 SASEGT. The CDR3 coding sequence is TGTGCCAGCAGTGATCGGGGGTGGTTTGATGGCTACACCTTC. It translates to CASSDRGWFDGYTF.

The chain carries TRBV7-6 and TRBJ2-1; 7 bases map to TRBD2. This CDR3 comprises 15 residues. Unmatched junction bases numbered 10, after V lost 5 bases and J lost 6 bases. Germline V CDR1 and CDR2: SGHVS, FNYEAQ. Here the CDR3 reads CASSLSGLVGNEQFF. DNA of the CDR3: TGTGCCAGCAGCCTTAGCGGACTAGTAGGCAATGAGCAGTTCTTC.

The rearrangement links TRBV10-3 to TRBJ2-2; 9 bases map to TRBD2. After removal of 9 bases from V and 3 bases from J, the junction contained 5 bases not matched to a gene. Germline-derived CDR1 and CDR2 are ENHRY and SYGVKD. This CDR3 is built from 14 residues. CDR3 sequence reads: CAISGSLDTGELFF. The CDR3 coding sequence is TGTGCCATTAGCGGGAGCTTGGACACCGGGGAGCTGTTTTTT.

The J gene is TRBJ1-1, the V gene TRBV28; D might be TRBD1 (6 bases). The V end lost 10 bases, the J end lost 10 bases, and 16 bases lay between the germline ends. Per germline, CDR1 MDHEN and CDR2 SYDVKM. The CDR3 runs 11 residues. The CDR3 bases are TGTGCCACCTACAGGAGGGGGGGAGCTTTCTTT. This sequence encodes CATYRRGGAFF. Based on the CDR3 plus reference TRBV28 and TRBJ1-1, the full variable domain is DVKVTQSSRYLVKRTGEKVFLECVQDMDHENMFWYRQDPGLGLRLIYFSYDVKMKEKGDIPEGYSVSREKKERFSLILESASTNQTSMYLCATYRRGGAFFGQGTRLTVV.

The rearrangement uses TRBV7-9 and TRBJ1-4; D is uncertain. The CDR3 length is 14 residues. Germline V gives CDR1 SEHNR, CDR2 FQNEAQ (reference sequence). V lost 5 bases and J lost 8, with 15 bases in between. This chain's CDR3 is CASSVALRGEKLFF. As DNA, the CDR3 is TGTGCCAGCAGCGTGGCCTTGCGGGGAGAAAAACTGTTTTTT.

This clone appeared once. This chain connects TRBV12-5 to TRBJ1-5; a possible D gene is TRBD1 (5 bases). The germline CDR1 and CDR2 sequences are LGHNT and FRNRAP. The V gene lost 1 base and the J gene lost 1 base, with 8 bases spanning the gap. CDR3 length: 15 amino acids. The CDR3 DNA reads as TGTGCTAGTGGTTTGGCGGCAGGGAGCAATCAGCCCCAGCATTTT. Its translation is CASGLAAGSNQPQHF.

The sample holds a few counts of this clone. The chain has TRBV19 and TRBJ2-1; a possible D gene is TRBD2 (5 bases). This CDR3 contains 17 residues. Trimming took off 3 bases at V and 0 bases at J, with 15 bases between the two ends. CDR1 is LNHDA, CDR2 SQIVND, per germline (reference sequence). The CDR3 DNA follows: TGTGCCAGTAGTATTCCTCAACTAGGGCCCTCCTACAATGAGCAGTTCTTC. Its translation: CASSIPQLGPSYNEQFF.